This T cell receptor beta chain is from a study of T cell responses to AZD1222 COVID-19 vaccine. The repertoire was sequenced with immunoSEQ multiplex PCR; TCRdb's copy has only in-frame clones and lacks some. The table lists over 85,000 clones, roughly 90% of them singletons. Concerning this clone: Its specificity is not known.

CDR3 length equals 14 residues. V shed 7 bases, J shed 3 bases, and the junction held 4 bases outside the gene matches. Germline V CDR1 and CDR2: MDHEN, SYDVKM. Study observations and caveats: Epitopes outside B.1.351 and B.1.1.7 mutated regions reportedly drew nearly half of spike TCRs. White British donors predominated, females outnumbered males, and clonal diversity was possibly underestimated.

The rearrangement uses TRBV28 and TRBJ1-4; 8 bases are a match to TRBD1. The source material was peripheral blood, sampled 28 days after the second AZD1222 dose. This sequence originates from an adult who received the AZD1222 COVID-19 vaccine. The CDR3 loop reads CASTPTGANEKLFF. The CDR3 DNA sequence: TGTGCCAGCACCCCGACAGGGGCTAATGAAAAACTGTTTTTT.